This note documents a single TCR beta chain sequence. The target of this receptor is not known. Base qualities are not provided; no much larger clone lies one nucleotide away. Library construction relied on the immunoSEQ multiplex PCR assay. The hsTCRB Kit was used according to the manufacturer's protocol to amplify rearranged TCR beta chain sequences. TCRB libraries were sequenced on an Illumina MiSeq. As for the authors' bioinformatics: The proprietary platform of the kit vendor was used for demultiplexing, trimming and gene mapping. The immuneACCESS repertoire file appears here via TCRdb, limited to in-frame rearrangements. These files lack a portion of the clones; in checked studies, under half of the deficit traces to unresolved V genes, and the cause of the others is not known. V and J calls and clone size come straight from that table; D and trimming were deduced from the DNA. This sample comprises tens of thousands of clones, approximately 86% of them detected only once. Around 19% of the sample comes from the top ten.

These data are taken from a study of a mutant IDH1 vaccine in newly diagnosed glioma (TCRdb year 2021). A note on the overall study: Vaccination was initiated 4-6 weeks after radiotherapy alone, or concurrently with temozolomide cycles in the chemotherapy-containing groups. Longitudinal TCRB deep sequencing was performed for fewer than 30 treated patients wherever samples were available for exploratory analyses. Of the 30 or so patients who were treated, approximately 60% were male and roughly 38% were female, and the mean age was around 43 years. The week-35 safety follow-up took place at visit V12, and the week-47 end of study took place at visit V13. Six visits were used for peripheral blood collection: V03 (baseline), V05, V07, V10, V12 and V13. Before enrollment, patients had received standard therapy of radiotherapy alone, temozolomide alone, or radiochemotherapy with temozolomide; most received the combination. What the study reported, not specific to this receptor: Selection of PBMC samples for TCRB deep sequencing was based on availability. Changes in the top peripheral T cell clonotypes picked up by TCRB sequencing did not appear to be linked to pseudoprogression. Across multiple MHC alleles, vaccine-induced immune responses were seen in 85% to 95% of patients. It was noted by the authors that analyses of patient blood samples could not be reproduced owing to sample limitations.

The time point tag for this specimen amounts to: week 47, end of study. A 20-mer mutant IDH1 peptide at 300 micrograms in Montanide made up each vaccine dose, which was injected subcutaneously together with topical imiquimod. Across visits V03 through V10, patients got a total of eight vaccinations, given in weeks 1, 3, 5, 7, 11, 15, 19 and 23. Newly diagnosed WHO grade 3 or 4 IDH1-mutant astrocytomas showing loss of nuclear ATRX were present in the donors. The samples were drawn from NOA16, a multicentre, single-arm, open-label phase I trial in Germany that tested a mutant IDH1 peptide vaccine in humans for the first time. Genomic DNA for TCRB sequencing was isolated from EDTA blood with the DNeasy Blood and Tissue Kit. CDR1 is given as SNHLY and CDR2 as FYNNEI, both from the germline V gene. The CDR3 covers 16 residues, taking in both the cysteine and the phenylalanine. Just CDR3 DNA is preserved here, 48 bases in frame from base 1. The germline V end is reduced by 6 bases and the J end by 0 bases; junction bases left unmatched: 8.

The chain employs TRBV2 and TRBJ2-5; TRBD1 matches 9 bases in the middle. Sequences were derived from PBMCs, sampled from a glioma patient whose treatment included an IDH1 peptide vaccine. The clonotype was recovered from a man aged 18 to 30 with glioma. Some clones in this sample may be carry-over from other donors' samples. This receptor carries the CDR3 CASSRDRVEYQETQYF. The DNA sequence is given as TGTGCCAGCAGCCGGGACAGGGTCGAGTACCAAGAGACCCAGTACTTC.